The 20 T cell receptor beta chains presented below share a single source sample, sequenced in a study of circulating and synovial CD4+ cells in juvenile arthritis. Sequenced by immunoSEQ multiplex PCR; TCRdb stores in-frame clones only, minus some. The sample lists 30,000 to 40,000 clones; about 95% were seen once. The sequenced material came from CD4+ T cells from blood. Source of these receptors: a human donor with juvenile idiopathic arthritis.

V is TRBV6-5 and J is TRBJ2-3, with 10 bases fitting TRBD1. The V gene's germline CDR1 is MNHEY and CDR2 SVGAGI. The CDR3 is made up of 15 amino acids. The junction had 4 bases not matched to a gene; V was cut back by 4 bases and J by 3 bases. CDR3 DNA sequence: TGTGCCAGCAGTTGGGGACAGGGGTCGACAGATACGCAGTATTTT. Its protein is CASSWGQGSTDTQYF.

There are a few counts of this clone. The V call is TRBV19, the J call TRBJ2-1; no clear D gene. Germline assignment: CDR1 LNHDA and CDR2 SQIVND (reference sequence). V lost 5 bases and J lost 8, with 7 bases in between. The CDR3 spans 11 residues. Written as DNA, the CDR3 is TGTGCCAGTAGTTCTATCTATGAGCAGTTCTTC. Its protein product is CASSSIYEQFF. The variable domain in full, with the rest retrieved from reference TRBV19 and TRBJ2-1, is DGGITQSPKYLFRKEGQNVTLSCEQNLNHDAMYWYRQDPGQGLRLIYYSQIVNDFQKGDIAEGYSVSREKKESFPLTVTSAQKNPTAFYLCASSSIYEQFFGPGTRLTVL.

The gene calls are TRBV11-2 and TRBJ2-5; the match to TRBD2 covers 9 bases. In germline, CDR1 is SGHAT, CDR2 FQNNGV. V was clipped by 0 bases and J by 5 bases; unmatched bases: 4. There are 15 residues in the CDR3. The CDR3 sequence: CASSLETSGRETQYF. In DNA form, the CDR3 reads TGTGCCAGCAGCTTAGAGACTAGCGGTAGGGAGACCCAGTACTTC. The entire variable domain, with the rest obtained from reference TRBV11-2 and TRBJ2-5, is as follows: EAGVAQSPRYKIIEKRQSVAFWCNPISGHATLYWYQQILGQGPKLLIQFQNNGVVDDSQLPKDRFSAERLKGVDSTLKIQPAKLEDSAVYLCASSLETSGRETQYFGPGTRLLVL.

This chain uses TRBV9 with TRBJ2-1; 9 bases agree with TRBD2. Per germline, CDR1 SGDLS and CDR2 YYNGEE. This CDR3 region has 16 residues. The J segment lost 4 bases and the V segment lost 3 bases, leaving 8 bases of the junction unmatched. The CDR3: CASSGLLAGAYNEQFF. CDR3 nucleotides: TGTGCCAGCAGCGGGTTACTAGCGGGTGCGTACAATGAGCAGTTCTTC.

V gene TRBV27 combines with J gene TRBJ1-5; 10 positions agree with TRBD1. The CDR3 consists of 16 residues. CDR1 and CDR2 from the germline V gene are MNHEY and SMNVEV (reference sequence). V was pared by 3 bases and J by 1 base, with 3 bases of the junction left unmatched. CDR3 bases: TGTGCCAGCAGTTTTGGGGGACAGGGGAGCAATCAGCCCCAGCATTTT. Encoded protein: CASSFGGQGSNQPQHF.

The CDR3 nucleotides are TGTGCCAGCAGTTACTCGATGGGGGGAGCAGATGGCTACACCTTC. Residues: CASSYSMGGADGYTF. The gene calls are TRBV6-6 and TRBJ1-2; perhaps TRBD1 as D (5 bases). V lost 0 bases and J 6 bases, leaving 14 bases between the germline ends. Germline values: CDR1 MNHNY, CDR2 SVGAGI (reference sequence). This CDR3 contains 15 residues.

The chain uses TRBV7-9 and TRBJ2-7; 9 bases agree with TRBD1. V was pared by 2 bases and J by 4 bases, with 9 bases of the junction left unmatched. The germline V gene encodes CDR1 SEHNR and CDR2 FQNEAQ (reference sequence). This CDR3 comprises 16 residues. The DNA of the CDR3 is TGTGCCAGCAGCTTATTAGGACAGGGGCGCAAGTACGAGCAGTACTTC. Its translation is CASSLLGQGRKYEQYF.

V gene TRBV6-4 combines with J gene TRBJ2-1; 7 bases agree with TRBD1. The CDR3 is made up of 15 amino acids. Germline V lookup: CDR1 MRHNA, CDR2 SNTAGT. V lost 5 bases, J lost 9 bases, and 13 bases stayed unmatched. CDR3 DNA: TGTGCCAGCAGTCGGGACAGCTATAATACGGGTGAGCAGTTCTTC. Residues: CASSRDSYNTGEQFF.

This chain joins TRBV6-5 and TRBJ1-6; 7 bases align to TRBD1. The J segment lost 9 bases and the V segment lost 6 bases, leaving 8 bases of the junction unmatched. Per germline, CDR1 MNHEY and CDR2 SVGAGI. CDR3 length: 14 amino acids. CDR3 sequence (DNA): TGTGCCAGCAGACTTACAGGGGAGCCTTCACCCCTCCACTTT. It encodes CASRLTGEPSPLHF.

This chain links TRBV27 with TRBJ1-2, with TRBD1 identical over 7 bases. The CDR3 consists of 14 residues. CDR1 is MNHEY and CDR2 is SMNVEV in the germline V gene (reference sequence). Trimming took 3 bases from V and 7 from J; bases not matched to a gene: 8. CDR3 region: CASSFMGTEFGYTF. The CDR3 nucleotides read TGTGCCAGCAGTTTCATGGGGACAGAATTTGGCTACACCTTC.

The chain has TRBV28 and TRBJ2-2; 9 nucleotides agree with TRBD1. Germline-derived CDR1 and CDR2 are MDHEN and SYDVKM. The junction had 7 bases not matched to a gene; V was cut back by 6 bases and J by 2 bases. The CDR3 length is 16 residues. CDR3 DNA: TGTGCCAGCAGGAGGACAGGGGAAGAAAACACCGGGGAGCTGTTTTTT. Protein: CASRRTGEENTGELFF.

In DNA, the CDR3 is TGCGCCAGCAGCCAAGAGTTCGGGAACACTGAAGCTTTCTTT. It yields the protein CASSQEFGNTEAFF. This chain uses TRBV4-3 with TRBJ1-1; D not certain. Trimming took 0 bases from V and 1 from J, leaving 6 bases between them. The germline V gene encodes CDR1 LGHNA and CDR2 YSLEER. The CDR3 is 14 amino acids.

The CDR3: CASSWMGTGSYEQYF. The CDR3 nucleotides read TGTGCCAGCAGCTGGATGGGTACGGGCTCCTACGAGCAGTACTTC. V is TRBV7-2 and J is TRBJ2-7; no clear D gene. Trimming removed 4 bases at V and 0 bases at J, with 13 bases between. This CDR3 region has 15 residues. The germline V gene encodes CDR1 SGHTA and CDR2 FQGNSA. Full variable domain (outside the CDR3, taken from reference TRBV7-2 and TRBJ2-7): GAGVSQSPSNKVTEKGKDVELRCDPISGHTALYWYRQSLGQGLEFLIYFQGNSAPDKSGLPSDRFSAERTGGSVSTLTIQRTQQEDSAVYLCASSWMGTGSYEQYFGPGTRLTVT.

Written as DNA, the CDR3 is TGTGCCTGGGACAGACATGGACAGCCCCAGCATTTT. Translation: CAWDRHGQPQHF. The gene calls are TRBV30 and TRBJ1-5, with a tentative D call TRBD1 (5 bases). The CDR3 covers 12 residues. V was trimmed by 5 bases and J by 7 bases, leaving 12 bases between them. CDR1 is GTSNPN and CDR2 is SVGIG in the germline V gene (reference sequence).

This clone was observed a handful of times. The chain recombines TRBV4-1 with TRBJ1-3; the D gene is possibly TRBD1 (5 bases). The ends were cut back, 4 bases at V and 2 bases at J, with 12 bases in the middle. CDR1 MGHRA and CDR2 YSYEKL come from the germline V gene. CDR3 length equals 15 residues. In DNA form, the CDR3 reads TGCGCCAGCAGCCGATGGACAAGTACTGGAAACACCATATATTTT. Protein sequence: CASSRWTSTGNTIYF.

This clone showed up just once. The chain couples TRBV29-1 to TRBJ2-2, with D perhaps TRBD1 (5 bases). Between the trimmed V and J ends, which lost 3 bases and 2 bases, there was a span of 10 bases. The CDR3 has 14 amino acids. Germline lookup yields CDR1 SQVTM and CDR2 ANQGSEA. The CDR3 DNA reads TGCAGCGTTGAGGGGCAGCTCAACACCGGGGAGCTGTTTTTT. It codes for CSVEGQLNTGELFF.

J is TRBJ1-2 and V is TRBV5-8; no reliable D call. The CDR3 runs to 13 residues. Deletions cut 9 bases from V and 0 bases from J, with 12 bases between. Germline-derived CDR1 and CDR2 are SGHTS and YDEGEE. The CDR3 coding sequence is TGTGCCACTGGGAGATATACTAACTATGGCTACACCTTC. This codes for CATGRYTNYGYTF.

This chain uses TRBV28 with TRBJ2-7; the D gene is possibly TRBD1 (6 bases). The length of the CDR3 is 16 residues. Trimming took 2 bases from V and 5 from J, leaving 19 bases between them. Germline V lookup: CDR1 MDHEN, CDR2 SYDVKM. CDR3 sequence reads: CASSLTQGPARDEQYF. The CDR3 DNA sequence: TGTGCCAGCAGTTTAACCCAGGGGCCGGCTAGGGACGAGCAGTACTTC.

Notes on this clone: Mismatch with germline at one junction end may stem from a read error. V usage is TRBV6-5 and J usage is TRBJ1-2; 8 bases fit TRBD1. The CDR3 loop spans 14 amino acids. Germline CDR1 reads MNHEY; CDR2 reads SVGAGI. DNA for the CDR3: TGTGCCAGCACCTCCCCCCAGGGGGCTCGGGGGGTACTCTTC. It yields the protein CASTSPQGARGVLF.

The chain is built from TRBV28 and TRBJ2-3; D remains unclear. Germline CDR1 is MDHEN and CDR2 is SYDVKM. Trimming took 6 bases from V and 6 from J, leaving 7 bases between them. The CDR3 totals 11 residues. The CDR3 nucleotides are TGTGCCAGCAGCGAACGGGATACGCAGTATTTT. Protein: CASSERDTQYF.